This T cell receptor beta chain was identified during a study of cytomegalovirus exposure and HLA in healthy donors. Study at large: Unique TCR beta sequences numbering 95 million to 130 million came from about 179 million T cells in an earlier analysis.

PCR was performed using 60 Vbeta and 13 Jbeta primers. The protocol was immunoSEQ multiplex PCR, while the TCRdb copy is restricted to in-frame clones and leaves out a portion. Found here are 150,000 or so clones, around 80% of them singletons; the top ten hold about an eighth. The V gene's germline CDR1 is SEHNR and CDR2 FQNEAQ (reference sequence). V was cut by 5 bases and J by 1 base, with 10 bases left in between. This CDR3 has 14 residues. About this clone itself: This sample includes further DNA sequences coding for the same CDR3.

The specimen was PBMCs. The TCR was taken from a man aged 35 to 55 in good health and CMV-seropositive. The V call is TRBV7-9, the J call TRBJ2-3; D perhaps matches TRBD1 (6 bases). CDR3 coding DNA: TGTGCCAGCAGCCAAGGACAGCGCACAGATACGCAGTATTTT. Its translation is CASSQGQRTDTQYF.